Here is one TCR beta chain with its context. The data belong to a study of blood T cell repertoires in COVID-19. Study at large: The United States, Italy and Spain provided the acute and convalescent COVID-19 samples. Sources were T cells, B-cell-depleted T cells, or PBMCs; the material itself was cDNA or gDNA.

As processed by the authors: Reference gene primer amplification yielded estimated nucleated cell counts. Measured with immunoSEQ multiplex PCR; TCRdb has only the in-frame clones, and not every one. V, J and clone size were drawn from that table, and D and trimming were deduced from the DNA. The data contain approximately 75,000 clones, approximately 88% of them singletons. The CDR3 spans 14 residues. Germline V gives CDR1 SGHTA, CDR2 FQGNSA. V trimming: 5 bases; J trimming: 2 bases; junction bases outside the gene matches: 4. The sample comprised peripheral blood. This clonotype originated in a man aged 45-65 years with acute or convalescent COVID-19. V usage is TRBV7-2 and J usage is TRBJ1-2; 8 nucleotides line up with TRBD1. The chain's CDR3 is CASSERQGNYGYTF. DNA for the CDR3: TGTGCCAGCAGCGAACGACAGGGGAACTATGGCTACACCTTC.